The sequence of this T cell receptor (beta chain) was determined in a study of response to subunit inactivated influenza vaccine (dated by TCRdb to the late 2010s). About the investigation overall: The study used deep quantitative T cell receptor repertoire profiling to track responses to a trivalent subunit inactivated influenza vaccine.

V lost 1 base and J lost 5 bases; the stretch between them is 14 bases long. Including the terminal cysteine and phenylalanine, the CDR3 comprises 15 residues. Only the CDR3 portion is preserved as DNA: 45 bases, with reading frame beginning at the first base. The germline V gene (reference sequence) supplies CDR1 DFQATT and CDR2 SNEGSKA. Results and caveats for the whole study, not just this receptor: According to the authors, only a limited number of new T cells may be recruited by each seasonal influenza vaccination.

The library was made by RT-PCR. The instrument was an Illumina HiSeq 2500. The public reads were quality trimmed at Q25 with fastp and then assembled into clones with MiXCR by TCRdb, keeping productive beta chains. Every entry covers one CDR3 protein and lists the most common genes and DNA from its rows. The sample includes 560,000 or so distinct CDR3 sequences, with 7.5% to 8.5% observed a single time. Roughly 13% of the sample is held by the ten biggest clonotypes. In regard to this clonotype: This clone's antigen is unknown. Since a much larger clone is just one base distant, this may be a read error.

Sequenced here: PBMCs from blood, sampled roughly 24 months after vaccination. The TCR originated in a man between 50 and 70 years old who received an inactivated influenza vaccine. Donor details come from another sample of the same person, matched by shared clones. The sequence joins TRBV20-1 to TRBJ1-4, with no D gene named confidently. The CDR3 in this case is CSARVDRDSNEKLFF. The nucleotide sequence is TGCAGTGCTAGAGTCGACCGGGATTCGAATGAAAAACTGTTTTTT.